This is a list of T cell receptor beta chains from one sample in a study of CD8 T cells in seronegative destructive rheumatoid arthritis. Some clones are missing from TCRdb's copy, which holds only in-frame ones; the method was immunoSEQ multiplex PCR. The sample lists roughly 3,700 clones; just over 70% were seen once. Sequenced: CD8+ T cells from blood. Every receptor here comes from a woman aged 45 to 70 with seronegative destructive rheumatoid arthritis. Each CDR3 is given with its conserved first and last residue. The D gene is left open where the match is weak. A clone size is listed for some rows: how often the clone was seen (once, few, many), or a class if it is expanded.

>17|TRBV2|TRBD2|few|TRBJ2-7
TGTGCCAGCAGTCTTACTAGCGGGGGGGACAGCTCCTACGAGCAGTACTTC
CASSLTSGGDSSYEQYF
>16|TRBV7-9|TRBD1|-|TRBJ1-4
TGTGCCAGCAGCCCGGGACAGGGCTTTACTAATGAAAAACTGTTTTTT
CASSPGQGFTNEKLFF
>15|TRBV7-8|-|-|TRBJ2-5
TGTGCCAGCAGCAGCTACCAGGGTGGCCAAGAGACCCAGTACTTC
CASSSYQGGQETQYF
>15|TRBV10-3|TRBD1|once|TRBJ1-5
TGTGCCATCAGTGATTCCGGGACAGAAAGCCAGCCCCAGCATTTT
CAISDSGTESQPQHF
>18|TRBV4-1|TRBD1|once|TRBJ2-7
TGCGCCAGCAGCCATCACCTGCCGGCCCGGACAGGGCACTACGAGCAGTACTTC
CASSHHLPARTGHYEQYF
>15|TRBV6-5|TRBD1|-|TRBJ1-3
TGTGCCAGCAGAATTAGACAGGGCTCTGGAAACACCATATATTTT
CASRIRQGSGNTIYF
>14|TRBV13|-|-|TRBJ2-7
TGTGCCAGCAGCTGGGGGGACCTTGGCTACGAGCAGTACTTC
CASSWGDLGYEQYF
>13|TRBV7-9|-|-|TRBJ2-7
TGTGCCAGCAGCTTAGGGCAGAATTACGAGCAGTACTTC
CASSLGQNYEQYF
>16|TRBV4-1|-|-|TRBJ1-1
TGCGCCAGCAGCCAACTAGTCAACAGGGACGACACTGAAGCTTTCTTT
CASSQLVNRDDTEAFF
>15|TRBV12-5|TRBD1|few|TRBJ2-2
TGTGCTAGTGGCCCGGGACAGGGTCCCACCGGGGAGCTGTTTTTT
CASGPGQGPTGELFF
>17|TRBV7-6|TRBD2|-|TRBJ2-1
TGTGCCAGCAGCTTAGGCCTAGCGGGGGCTCCCTACAATGAGCAGTTCTTC
CASSLGLAGAPYNEQFF
>15|TRBV6-5|-|-|TRBJ2-5
TGTGCCAGCAGTTTGCAGGGAAGAAGGGGCGAGACCCAGTACTTC
CASSLQGRRGETQYF
>14|TRBV11-2|TRBD2|-|TRBJ2-7
TGTGCCAGCAGCTCCGGGACTAGCGGTTACGAGCAGTACTTC
CASSSGTSGYEQYF
>16|TRBV6-5|TRBD1|-|TRBJ2-3
TGTGCCAGCAGTTGGGAATTGACAGGGGAGACAGATACGCAGTATTTT
CASSWELTGETDTQYF
>21|TRBV9|TRBD2|-|TRBJ2-5
TGTGCCAGCAGCGAGCCCCCCCTTCTAGCGGGGGGCCGTCACTTCCAAGAGACCCAGTACTTC
CASSEPPLLAGGRHFQETQYF
>17|TRBV7-8|-|-|TRBJ2-1
TGTGCCAGCAGCGGCTCGTTAGGGGGGGGCCCCTACAATGAGCAGTTCTTC
CASSGSLGGGPYNEQFF
>13|TRBV5-8|-|-|TRBJ2-7
TGTGCCAGCAGCTTGGGGACACTTTACGAGCAGTACTTC
CASSLGTLYEQYF
>15|TRBV7-6|TRBD1|-|TRBJ1-2
TGTGCCAGCAGCTTAGGTCGGACAGGGGGCGATGGCTACACCTTC
CASSLGRTGGDGYTF
>14|TRBV19|TRBD1|-|TRBJ2-7
TGTGCCAGTAAGCCGAAGGACAGGTCCGAAGAGCAGTACTTC
CASKPKDRSEEQYF
>14|TRBV4-2|TRBD1|few|TRBJ2-7
TGTGCCAGCAGCCTGGGACAGACATTCTACGAGCAGTACTTC
CASSLGQTFYEQYF
>18|TRBV25-1|TRBD1|-|TRBJ2-7
TGTGCCAGCAGTGGTGAGGACAGGCTAGGTCTATTTTCCTACGAGCAGTACTTC
CASSGEDRLGLFSYEQYF
>15|TRBV27|TRBD1|-|TRBJ2-1
TGTGCCAGCAGTCCGGGCCAGCCGAACAGGGGGCGTCAGTTCTTC
CASSPGQPNRGRQFF
>15|TRBV28|TRBD2|-|TRBJ2-3
TGTGCCAGCAGTGATAGCGGGGGGGGAACAGATACGCAGTATTTT
CASSDSGGGTDTQYF
>14|TRBV6-5|TRBD1|-|TRBJ1-2
TGTGCCAGCAGACCGGGACAGGGGGGGGTAGGCTACACCTTC
CASRPGQGGVGYTF